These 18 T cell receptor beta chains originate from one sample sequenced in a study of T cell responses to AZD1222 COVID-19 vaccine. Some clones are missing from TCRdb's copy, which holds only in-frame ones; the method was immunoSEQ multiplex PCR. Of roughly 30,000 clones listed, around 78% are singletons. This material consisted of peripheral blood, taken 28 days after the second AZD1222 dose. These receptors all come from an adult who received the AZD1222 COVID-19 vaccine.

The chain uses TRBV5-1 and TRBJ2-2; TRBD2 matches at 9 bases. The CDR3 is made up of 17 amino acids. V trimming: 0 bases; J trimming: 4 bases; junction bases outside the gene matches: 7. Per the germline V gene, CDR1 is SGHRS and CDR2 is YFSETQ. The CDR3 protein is CASSLAMTSGITGELFF. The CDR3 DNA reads TGCGCCAGCAGCTTGGCGATGACTAGCGGTATCACCGGGGAGCTGTTTTTT.

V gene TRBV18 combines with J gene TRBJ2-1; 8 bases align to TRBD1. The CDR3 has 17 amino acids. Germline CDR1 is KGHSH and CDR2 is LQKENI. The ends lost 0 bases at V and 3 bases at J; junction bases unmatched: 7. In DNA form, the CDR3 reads TGTGCCAGCTCACCACCGGGGGCACAGGGGGGCTACAATGAGCAGTTCTTC. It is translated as CASSPPGAQGGYNEQFF.

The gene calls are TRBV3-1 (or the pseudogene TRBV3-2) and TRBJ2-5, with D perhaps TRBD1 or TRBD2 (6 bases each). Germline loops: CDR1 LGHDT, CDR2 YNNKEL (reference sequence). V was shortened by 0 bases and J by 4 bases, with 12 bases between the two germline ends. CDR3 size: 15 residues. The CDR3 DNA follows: TGTGCCAGCAGCCAAGATAGGGGGGTGGGAGAGACCCAGTACTTC. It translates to CASSQDRGVGETQYF.

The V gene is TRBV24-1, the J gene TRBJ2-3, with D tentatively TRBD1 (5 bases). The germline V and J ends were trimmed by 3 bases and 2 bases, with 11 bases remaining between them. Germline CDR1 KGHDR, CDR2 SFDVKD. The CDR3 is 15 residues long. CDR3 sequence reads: CATSDPTGPTDTQYF. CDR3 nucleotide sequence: TGTGCCACCAGTGATCCTACAGGTCCCACAGATACGCAGTATTTT.

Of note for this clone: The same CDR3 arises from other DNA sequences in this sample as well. CDR3 in DNA: TGTGCCAGCAGCGTAGAACTAGCGGGGGGCTTTTACAATGAGCAGTTCTTC. This codes for CASSVELAGGFYNEQFF. The chain joins TRBV9 to TRBJ2-1; 12 bases are a match to TRBD2. J gave up 4 bases and V 0 bases, and 5 bases lay outside the gene matches. There are 17 residues in the CDR3. Germline CDR1 is SGDLS and CDR2 is YYNGEE.

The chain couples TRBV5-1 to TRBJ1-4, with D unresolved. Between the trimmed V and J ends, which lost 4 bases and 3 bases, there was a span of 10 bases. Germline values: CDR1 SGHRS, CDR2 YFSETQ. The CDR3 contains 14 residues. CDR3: CASSPIPSNEKLFF. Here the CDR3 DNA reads TGCGCCAGCAGCCCCATACCGTCTAATGAAAAACTGTTTTTT.

In DNA, the CDR3 is TGTGCCAACAGGGGGACAGAGGGGTCACCCCTCCACTTT. As protein: CANRGTEGSPLHF. The V gene is TRBV10-3, the J gene TRBJ1-6; 8 bases map to TRBD1. CDR1 and CDR2 (germline): ENHRY, SYGVKD. CDR3 size: 13 residues. The ends lost 10 bases at V and 10 bases at J; junction bases unmatched: 9.

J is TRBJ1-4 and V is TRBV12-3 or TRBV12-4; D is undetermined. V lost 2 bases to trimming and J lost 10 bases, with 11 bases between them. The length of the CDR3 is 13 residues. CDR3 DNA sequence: TGTGCCAGCAGTTTATCCCCAGGCGGAAAACTGTTTTTT. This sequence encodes CASSLSPGGKLFF.

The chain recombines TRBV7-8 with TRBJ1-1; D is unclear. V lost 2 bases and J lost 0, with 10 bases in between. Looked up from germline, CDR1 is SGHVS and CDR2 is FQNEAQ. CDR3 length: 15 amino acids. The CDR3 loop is CASSLNAMMNTEAFF. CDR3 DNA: TGTGCCAGCAGCTTAAACGCTATGATGAACACTGAAGCTTTCTTT.

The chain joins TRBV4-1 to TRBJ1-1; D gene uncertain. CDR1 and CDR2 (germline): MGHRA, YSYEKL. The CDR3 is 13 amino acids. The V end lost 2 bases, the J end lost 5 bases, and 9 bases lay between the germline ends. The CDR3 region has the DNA TGCGCCAGCAGCCAACTACCCGGGACTGAAGCTTTCTTT. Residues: CASSQLPGTEAFF.

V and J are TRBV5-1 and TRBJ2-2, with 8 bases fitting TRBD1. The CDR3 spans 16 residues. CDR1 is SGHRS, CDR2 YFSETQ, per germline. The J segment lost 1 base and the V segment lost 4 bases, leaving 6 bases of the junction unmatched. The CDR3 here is CASSPSGTGNTGELFF. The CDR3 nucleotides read TGCGCCAGCAGCCCATCCGGGACAGGGAACACCGGGGAGCTGTTTTTT. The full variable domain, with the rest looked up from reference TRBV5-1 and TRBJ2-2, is KAGVTQTPRYLIKTRGQQVTLSCSPISGHRSVSWYQQTPGQGLQFLFEYFSETQRNKGNFPGRFSGRQFSNSRSEMNVSTLELGDSALYLCASSPSGTGNTGELFFGEGSRLTVL.

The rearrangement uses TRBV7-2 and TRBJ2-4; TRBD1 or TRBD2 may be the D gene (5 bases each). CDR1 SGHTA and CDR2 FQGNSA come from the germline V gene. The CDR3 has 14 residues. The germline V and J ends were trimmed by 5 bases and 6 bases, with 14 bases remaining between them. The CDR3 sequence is CASSPSPGGNIQYF. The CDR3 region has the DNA TGTGCCAGCAGCCCCTCCCCTGGGGGAAACATTCAGTACTTC.

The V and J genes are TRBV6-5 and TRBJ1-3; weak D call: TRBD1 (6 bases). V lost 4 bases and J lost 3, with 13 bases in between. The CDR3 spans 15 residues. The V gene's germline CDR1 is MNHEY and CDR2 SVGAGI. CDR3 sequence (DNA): TGTGCCAGCAGTTTAGGGGGATCGCATGGAAACACCATATATTTT. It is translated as CASSLGGSHGNTIYF.

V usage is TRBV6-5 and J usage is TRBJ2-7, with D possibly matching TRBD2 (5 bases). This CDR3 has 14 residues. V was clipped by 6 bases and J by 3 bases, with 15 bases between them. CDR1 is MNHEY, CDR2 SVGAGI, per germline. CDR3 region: CASRTGLGSYEQYF. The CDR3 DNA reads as TGTGCCAGCAGGACGGGATTAGGTAGCTACGAGCAGTACTTC.

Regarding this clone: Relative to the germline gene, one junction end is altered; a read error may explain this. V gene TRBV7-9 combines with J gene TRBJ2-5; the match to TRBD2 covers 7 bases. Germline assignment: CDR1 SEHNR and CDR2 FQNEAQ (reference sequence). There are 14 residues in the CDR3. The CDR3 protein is CASRAATSEETQYF. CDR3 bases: TGTGCCAGCAGGGCCGCCACTAGCGAAGAAACCCAGTACTTC.

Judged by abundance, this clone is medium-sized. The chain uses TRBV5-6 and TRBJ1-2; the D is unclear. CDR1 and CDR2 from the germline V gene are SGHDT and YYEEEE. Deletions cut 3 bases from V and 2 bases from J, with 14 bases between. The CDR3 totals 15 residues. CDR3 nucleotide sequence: TGTGCCAGCAGCTCCCCGGGATCAGAAAACTATGGCTACACCTTC. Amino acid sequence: CASSSPGSENYGYTF.

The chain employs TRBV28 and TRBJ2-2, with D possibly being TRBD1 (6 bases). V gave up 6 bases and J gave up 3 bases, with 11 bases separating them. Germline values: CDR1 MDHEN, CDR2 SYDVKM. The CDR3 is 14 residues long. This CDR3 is CASRAGVYTGELFF. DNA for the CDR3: TGTGCCAGCAGGGCAGGGGTGTACACCGGGGAGCTGTTTTTT.

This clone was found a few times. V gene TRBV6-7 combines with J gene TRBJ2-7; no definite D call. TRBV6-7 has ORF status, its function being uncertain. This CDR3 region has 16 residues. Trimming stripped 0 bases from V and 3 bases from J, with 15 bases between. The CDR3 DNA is TGTGCCAGCAGTTACTCGAGCCTTACAGTCAGCTACGAGCAGTACTTC. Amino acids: CASSYSSLTVSYEQYF.